This T cell receptor beta chain is drawn from a study of control samples from healthy donors and cancer patients. Some clones are missing from TCRdb's copy, which holds only in-frame ones; the method was immunoSEQ multiplex PCR. The table has under 150,000 clones, roughly 87% seen once. This CDR3 spans 14 amino acids. CDR1 and CDR2 (germline): LGHNA, YSLEER. V dropped 0 bases and J dropped 8 bases, with 13 bases sitting between them. The clonotype comes from a man aged 35-49 years in good health. The sequenced sample was blood. The V and J genes are TRBV4-3 and TRBJ1-2; D is uncertain. The CDR3 sequence: CASSQDQQRRGYTF. The CDR3 DNA reads as TGCGCCAGCAGCCAAGACCAACAACGACGCGGCTACACCTTC.